This record concerns one T cell receptor beta chain sequence. The antigen is unknown. The data were taken from a study of early T cells in non-severe SARS-CoV-2 infection. Study information: Sequencing targeted bulk RNA from unsorted whole blood, leaving chains unpaired. Study-level results: Private and CD4 specificities were missed by VDJdb matching, which favored anti-spike CD8 responses.

This CDR3 is built from 14 residues. CDR1 is SQVTM and CDR2 is ANQGSEA in the germline V gene. The germline V and J ends were trimmed by 4 bases and 9 bases, with 19 bases remaining between them. Unique molecular identifiers (one per individual cDNA molecule) were attached. MiXCR was run by TCRdb on the 5' RACE reads, yielding one entry per CDR3 protein. The sample carries about 69,000 distinct CDR3 sequences, about 9% recorded once. The chain carries TRBV29-1 and TRBJ2-1; no clear D. This sequence originates from an adult who was a healthcare worker with PCR-confirmed SARS-CoV-2 infection or an uninfected control (not recorded which). The material sequenced was whole blood. The CDR3 reads CSVGPIVGPSEQFF. The CDR3 DNA is TGCAGCGTTGGGCCGATTGTAGGGCCCAGTGAGCAGTTCTTC.